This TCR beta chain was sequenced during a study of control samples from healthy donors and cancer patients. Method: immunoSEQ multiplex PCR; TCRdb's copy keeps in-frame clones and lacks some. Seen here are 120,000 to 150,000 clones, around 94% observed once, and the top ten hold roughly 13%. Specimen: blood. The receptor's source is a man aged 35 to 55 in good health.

DNA of the CDR3: TGTGCCAGCTCTTTGGACACTTCTCTTACCGGGGAGCTGTTTTTT. Translating gives CASSLDTSLTGELFF. The J gene is TRBJ2-2, the V gene TRBV6-5; maybe TRBD1 (5 bases). Germline CDR1 and CDR2: MNHEY and SVGAGI. The CDR3 consists of 15 residues. V lost 8 bases, J lost 5 bases, and 18 bases lay in between.